What follows is one T cell receptor (beta chain) and its context. The CDR3 has 14 residues. Germline CDR1 is SEHNR and CDR2 is FQNEAQ (reference sequence). These data belong to a study of blood T cells in healthy people across ages. In the study overall: Template switching recovered approximately one barcoded beta molecule for every two T cells.

For the second PCR, which ran for about 6 to 11 cycles, a sample-barcoded 5' primer and a J-beta primer mix were used. TCRdb ran MiXCR on the 5' RACE reads and lists one entry per CDR3 protein. The table records more than 650,000 distinct CDR3 sequences, approximately 21% of them present only once. Sequencing was performed on blood. The TCR was taken from a man aged 70-80 years in good health. The chain links TRBV7-9 to TRBJ2-7, with D perhaps TRBD2 (6 bases). The better agreement between TRBJ2-5 and the DNA end casts doubt on the J call. The CDR3 here is CASSPLIGGETQYF. DNA for the CDR3: TGTGCCAGCAGCCCCCTCATTGGGGGGGAGACCCAGTACTTC.